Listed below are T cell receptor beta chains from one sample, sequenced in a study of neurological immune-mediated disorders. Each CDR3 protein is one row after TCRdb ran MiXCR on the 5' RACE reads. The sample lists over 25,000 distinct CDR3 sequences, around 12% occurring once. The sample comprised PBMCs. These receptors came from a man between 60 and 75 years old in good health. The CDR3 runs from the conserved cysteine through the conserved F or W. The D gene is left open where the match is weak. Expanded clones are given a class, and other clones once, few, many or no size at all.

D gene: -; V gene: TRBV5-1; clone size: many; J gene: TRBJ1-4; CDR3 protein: CASSLSPGEKLFF; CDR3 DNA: TGCGCCAGCAGCTTAAGCCCTGGGGAAAAACTGTTTTTT
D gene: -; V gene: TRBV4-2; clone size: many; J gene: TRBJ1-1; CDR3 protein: CASSQAQEAFF; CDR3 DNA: TGTGCCAGCAGCCAAGCTCAGGAAGCTTTCTTT
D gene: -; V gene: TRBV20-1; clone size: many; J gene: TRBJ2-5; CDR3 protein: CSARRTAKETQYF; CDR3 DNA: TGCAGTGCTAGAAGGACGGCAAAAGAGACCCAGTACTTC
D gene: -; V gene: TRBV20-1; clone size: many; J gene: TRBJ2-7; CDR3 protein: CSARVGAFSYEQYF; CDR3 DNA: TGCAGTGCTAGAGTGGGGGCCTTCTCCTACGAGCAGTACTTC
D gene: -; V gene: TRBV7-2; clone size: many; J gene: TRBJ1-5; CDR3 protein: CASSPGIGIGNQPQHF; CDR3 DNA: TGTGCCAGCAGCCCAGGGATCGGGATCGGCAATCAGCCCCAGCATTTT
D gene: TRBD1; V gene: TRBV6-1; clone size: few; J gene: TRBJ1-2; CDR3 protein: CASSGWTGADDGYTF; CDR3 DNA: TGTGCCAGCAGCGGATGGACAGGCGCGGACGATGGCTACACCTTC
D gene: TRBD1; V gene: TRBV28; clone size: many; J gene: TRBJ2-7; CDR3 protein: CASSPPYRGEDEQYF; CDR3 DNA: TGTGCCAGCAGTCCACCATACAGGGGAGAGGACGAGCAGTACTTC
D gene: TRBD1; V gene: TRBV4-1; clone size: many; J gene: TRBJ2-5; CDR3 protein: CASSQQVVRGWQETQYF; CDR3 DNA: TGCGCCAGCAGCCAGCAGGTGGTCAGGGGGTGGCAGGAGACCCAGTACTTC
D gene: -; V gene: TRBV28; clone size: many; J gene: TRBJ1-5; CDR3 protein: CASSSVGTSTHQPQHF; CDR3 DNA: TGTGCCAGCAGTTCGGTAGGGACTTCGACCCATCAGCCCCAGCATTTT
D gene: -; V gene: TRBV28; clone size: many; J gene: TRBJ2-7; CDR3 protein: CASSPGTLGGEQYF; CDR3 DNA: TGTGCCAGCAGCCCAGGGACTCTGGGAGGCGAGCAGTACTTC
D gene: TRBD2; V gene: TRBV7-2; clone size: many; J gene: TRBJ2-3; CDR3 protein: CASSLYWTSGRTSTDTQYF; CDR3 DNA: TGTGCCAGCAGCTTATACTGGACTAGCGGGAGAACTAGCACAGATACGCAGTATTTT
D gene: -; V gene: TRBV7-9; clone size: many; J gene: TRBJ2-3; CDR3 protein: CASSAWDSPSTDTQYF; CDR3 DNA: TGTGCCAGCAGCGCCTGGGACTCCCCTAGCACAGATACGCAGTATTTT
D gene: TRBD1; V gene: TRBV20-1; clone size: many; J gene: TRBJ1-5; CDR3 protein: CSARGVRGSNQPQHF; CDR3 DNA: TGCAGTGCTAGAGGTGTCAGGGGGAGCAATCAGCCCCAGCATTTT
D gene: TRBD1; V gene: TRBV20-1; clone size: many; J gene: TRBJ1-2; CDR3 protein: CSARDGDRPYGYTF; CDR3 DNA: TGCAGTGCTAGAGACGGGGACAGACCATATGGCTACACCTTC
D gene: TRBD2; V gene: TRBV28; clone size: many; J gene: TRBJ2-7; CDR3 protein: CASSFSLAGLSYEQYF; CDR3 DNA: TGTGCCAGCAGTTTTTCACTAGCGGGACTCTCCTACGAGCAGTACTTC
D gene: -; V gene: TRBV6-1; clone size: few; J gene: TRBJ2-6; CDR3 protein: CASMNRMWVFGANVLTF; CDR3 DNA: TGTGCCAGCATGAACAGGATGTGGGTCTTCGGGGCCAACGTCCTGACTTTC
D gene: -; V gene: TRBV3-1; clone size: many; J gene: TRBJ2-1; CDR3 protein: CASSQVTGEQFF; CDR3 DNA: TGTGCCAGCAGCCAAGTGACGGGGGAGCAGTTCTTC
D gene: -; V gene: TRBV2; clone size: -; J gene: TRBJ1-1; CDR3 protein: CANSEQGRDTEAFF; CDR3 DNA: TGTGCCAACAGTGAGCAGGGGAGAGACACTGAAGCTTTCTTT
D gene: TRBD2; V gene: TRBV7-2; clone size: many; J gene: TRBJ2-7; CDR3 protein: CASSLTSGRTYEQYF; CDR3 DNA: TGTGCCAGCAGCCTTACTAGCGGGAGAACCTACGAGCAGTACTTC
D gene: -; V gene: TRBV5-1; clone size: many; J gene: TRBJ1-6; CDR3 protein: CASSLGRGDSPLHF; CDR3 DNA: TGCGCCAGCAGCTTAGGAAGGGGAGATTCACCCCTCCACTTT
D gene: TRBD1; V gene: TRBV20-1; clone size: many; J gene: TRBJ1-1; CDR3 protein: CSARDRQGYLSVPAAFF; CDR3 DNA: TGCAGTGCTAGAGATCGACAGGGCTACCTCTCGGTTCCTGCGGCTTTCTTT
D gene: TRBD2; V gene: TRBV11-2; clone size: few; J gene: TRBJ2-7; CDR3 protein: CASSLAGVSYEQYF; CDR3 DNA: TGTGCCAGCAGCCTAGCGGGAGTATCCTACGAGCAGTACTTC
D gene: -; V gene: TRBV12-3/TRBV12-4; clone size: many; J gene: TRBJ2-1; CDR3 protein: CASSLLGTPGNEQFF; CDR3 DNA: TGTGCCAGCAGTTTACTGGGAACCCCGGGGAATGAGCAGTTCTTC
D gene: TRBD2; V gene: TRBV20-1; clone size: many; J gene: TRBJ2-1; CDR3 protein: CSARGTGLAGINEQFF; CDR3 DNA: TGCAGTGCTAGAGGTACGGGACTAGCGGGGATCAATGAGCAGTTCTTC
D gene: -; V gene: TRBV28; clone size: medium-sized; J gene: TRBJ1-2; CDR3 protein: CASWRTFGGYTF; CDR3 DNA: TGTGCCAGCTGGAGAACCTTCGGAGGCTACACCTTC
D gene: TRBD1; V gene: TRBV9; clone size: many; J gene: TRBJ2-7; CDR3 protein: CASSERTGVVYEQYF; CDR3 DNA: TGTGCCAGCAGCGAACGGACAGGGGTCGTCTACGAGCAGTACTTC
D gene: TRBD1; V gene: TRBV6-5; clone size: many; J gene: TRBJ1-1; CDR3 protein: CASSYRRQGEAFF; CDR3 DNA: TGTGCCAGCAGTTACCGGAGACAGGGCGAAGCTTTCTTT
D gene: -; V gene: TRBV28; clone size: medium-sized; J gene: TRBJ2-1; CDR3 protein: CASSSGLYNEQFF; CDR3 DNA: TGTGCCAGCAGTTCCGGACTGTACAATGAGCAGTTCTTC
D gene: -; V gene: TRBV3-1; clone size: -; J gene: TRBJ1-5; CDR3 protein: CASSQATTRQTQHF; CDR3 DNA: TGTGCCAGCAGCCAAGCGACCACCCGGCAGACCCAGCATTTT